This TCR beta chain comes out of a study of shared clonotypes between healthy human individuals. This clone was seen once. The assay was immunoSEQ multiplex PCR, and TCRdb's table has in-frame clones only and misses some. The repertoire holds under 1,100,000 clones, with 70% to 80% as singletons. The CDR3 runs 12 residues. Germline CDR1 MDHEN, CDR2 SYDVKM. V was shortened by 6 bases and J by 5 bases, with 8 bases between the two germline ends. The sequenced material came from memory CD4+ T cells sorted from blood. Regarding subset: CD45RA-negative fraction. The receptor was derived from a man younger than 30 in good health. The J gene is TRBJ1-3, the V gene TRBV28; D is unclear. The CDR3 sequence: CASRKSRNTIYF. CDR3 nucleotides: TGTGCCAGCAGGAAAAGTAGAAACACCATATATTTT.